This T cell receptor (beta chain) was identified during a study of prognosis after radiotherapy for stage I lung cancer. Study-level points and caveats: Shannon entropy after stereotactic body radiation therapy was lower in patients who developed distant metastases.

CDR3 length: 18 amino acids. Germline trimming cut 0 bases from V and 1 base from J; bases unmatched to any gene: 8. Germline V lookup: CDR1 SGHDT, CDR2 YYEEEE. The table lists this clonotype with many counts. What it binds is not known. The TCR beta CDR3 region was amplified from genomic DNA, with two rounds of multiplex PCR being used for the amplification. The first PCR round targeted every TRBV and TRBJ gene with specific primers. TCRdb fed the multiplex PCR reads into MiXCR, producing one record per CDR3 protein. The data show roughly 25,000 distinct CDR3 sequences, with around 32% seen just once and around 32% held by the top ten.

The sequences come from PBMCs, collected before or after stereotactic body radiation therapy (not recorded which). The gene calls are TRBV5-6 and TRBJ2-7; 12 positions match TRBD2. This TCR was recovered from a donor over 45 with non-small cell lung cancer. For the CDR3, the DNA is TGTGCCAGCAGCTTGGCCGGGACTAGCGGGTTCTTTTCCTACGAGCAGTACTTC. Translating it yields CASSLAGTSGFFSYEQYF. Complete variable domain (other parts from reference TRBV5-6 and TRBJ2-7): DAGVTQSPTHLIKTRGQQVTLRCSPKSGHDTVSWYQQALGQGPQFIFQYYEEEERQRGNFPDRFSGHQFPNYSSELNVNALLLGDSALYLCASSLAGTSGFFSYEQYFGPGTRLTVT.